These T cell receptor beta chains were read from a single sample in a study of cytomegalovirus exposure and HLA in healthy donors. Using immunoSEQ multiplex PCR, the repertoire was profiled, and TCRdb retains in-frame clones only, with some absent. The sample has nearly 200,000 clones, more than 75% seen once. The sample taken for sequencing was PBMCs. These receptors were collected from a man aged 25 to 40 in good health and CMV-seronegative. Both conserved end residues are part of each CDR3.

j_call v_call cdr3_aa
TRBJ1-1 TRBV28 CASSPTGVGTEAFF
TRBJ2-7 TRBV11-2 CASRLSGGYYHEQYF
TRBJ2-2 TRBV1 CTSSQSGELAGNTGELFF
TRBJ2-3 TRBV14 CASSPQGALGTDTQYF
TRBJ2-7 TRBV18 CASSSTSGSHEQYF
TRBJ2-3 TRBV10-3 CAIRGRETDTQYF
TRBJ1-5 TRBV5-1 CASSPGLSNQPQHF
TRBJ2-7 TRBV6-7 CASPGQDFILQYF
TRBJ2-7 TRBV6-5 CASSSYAGQTYEQYF
. TRBV5-1 CASSFSIPTRSSYEQYF
TRBJ1-3 TRBV10-1 CASSPGRSGNTIYF
TRBJ2-2 TRBV5-1 CASSPRGQGANGELFF
TRBJ1-1 TRBV18 CASLPVQGMNTEAFF
TRBJ1-2 TRBV7-2 CASSLNSGTGGFYTF
TRBJ1-1 TRBV6-4 CASSEEGGNTEAFF
TRBJ1-6 TRBV16 CASSGGGNSPLHF
TRBJ1-2 TRBV2 CASSENPGRFAF
TRBJ1-1 TRBV28 CASTPNGGFNTEAFF
TRBJ1-5 TRBV7-2 CASSLEQGVGQPQHF
TRBJ2-2 TRBV5-1 CASSLDRVSTGELFF
TRBJ2-1 TRBV7-2 CASSPAPGQGFNEQFF
TRBJ2-7 TRBV19 CASSIQTEGYSYEQYF
TRBJ2-2 TRBV11-2 CASSRLVNTGELFF
TRBJ2-5 TRBV4-1 CASSQEGWTEQETQYF
TRBJ1-3 TRBV11-3 CASSAGTGSSGNTIYF
TRBJ2-1 TRBV5-1 CASSLGQTYNEQFF
TRBJ1-1 TRBV29-1 CSVSRVNTEAFF
TRBJ2-1 TRBV20-1 CSPQSYNEQFF
TRBJ2-3 TRBV29-1 CSVRTSGPSTDTQYF
TRBJ1-3 TRBV14 CASSAEPGLQTGNTIYF
TRBJ2-3 TRBV18 CASSFITGTSGRATDTQYF
TRBJ1-1 TRBV5-6 CASSTGTGIGSTEAFF
TRBJ2-3 TRBV5-1 CASSSSLAGGPEGTQYF
TRBJ2-1 TRBV29-1 CSVEDSIEGGEQFF
TRBJ1-1 TRBV18 CASSPLNPGTEAFF
TRBJ2-5 TRBV7-6 CASSLALMGGLAGVETQYF
TRBJ1-1 TRBV6-5 CASRQGHYTEAFF
TRBJ1-5 TRBV19 CASSIDVIQGKSNQPQHF
TRBJ1-2 TRBV29-1 CSVLFFRADRGFAYTF
TRBJ2-5 TRBV10-3 CAISPGETQYF
TRBJ2-7 TRBV7-8 CASKRLAGTAYEQYF
TRBJ1-5 TRBV19 CASSISDSLNQPQHF
TRBJ1-1 TRBV6-5 CASRPSGQGRTEAFF
TRBJ2-1 TRBV28 CASSRLRGEQFF
TRBJ2-7 TRBV11-1 CASSPTWGQSSYEQYF
TRBJ2-1 TRBV4-2 CASSQHQEEGEQFF
TRBJ2-2 TRBV18 CASSPTGGGTGELFF
TRBJ1-5 TRBV9 CASSAWDNGQPQHF
TRBJ2-7 TRBV5-4 CASSLWTSGSYEQYF
TRBJ2-3 TRBV18 CASSPGRISTDTQYF
TRBJ2-1 TRBV4-1 CASNQRDSSYNEQFF
TRBJ2-7 TRBV28 CASSVIGYEQYF
TRBJ1-5 TRBV15 CATSRPETGNQPQHF
TRBJ1-1 TRBV9 CASSLGAGGAGGRFKNTEAFF
TRBJ2-2 TRBV30 CAWSVTTGELFF